This T cell receptor (beta chain) emerged from a study of T cells after yellow fever vaccination. Findings and caveats of the study: Contamination by abundant bulk-population clonotypes could be present in FACS-sorted repertoires.

On this clonotype itself: Its antigen is undetermined.

V lost 0 bases and J lost 5, with 7 bases in between. The germline CDR1 and CDR2 sequences are LGHNA and YNFKEQ. The CDR3 is 14 amino acids. TCRdb passed the 5' RACE reads through MiXCR, listing each CDR3 protein once. The sample yields around 250,000 distinct CDR3 sequences, less than 9% seen once. The V gene is TRBV4-2, the J gene TRBJ1-4; D unclear. The sequence was collected from a man between 25 and 39 years old who received the YFV17D yellow fever vaccine. Sequences were derived from CD4+ T cells sorted from PBMCs, sampled 15 days after the yellow fever booster vaccination. DNA for the CDR3: TGTGCCAGCAGCCAAGATACCGGCAATGAAAAACTGTTTTTT. This encodes CASSQDTGNEKLFF.